This T cell receptor (beta chain) stems from a study of blood T cell repertoires in COVID-19 (dated by TCRdb to the early 2020s). About the study as a whole: Samples covering the acute and convalescent phases of COVID-19 were provided by collaborators in the United States, Italy and Spain. The material from the prospective study consisted of cDNA or gDNA derived from T cells, B-cell-depleted T cells, or PBMCs. The dataset comprised deeply sampled blood TCRbeta repertoires from subjects exposed to, actively infected with, or recovered from COVID-19. A freely available public database, intended as a resource for researchers studying the immune response to SARS-CoV-2, is where the repertoires were released. The samples were drawn from the first 160 participants of the ongoing ImmuneRACE study and from some 1,300 subjects provided by 6 global collaborators. Sample metadata almost always included a de-identified subject ID, COVID-19 status, age in years and sex. Where HLA class I and class II types were available, the types were taken from metadata supplied by the sample provider, not from assay-based typing. The investigation overall reported the following: How much clinical and demographic metadata was included differed by source and by participant, and the metadata was provided uncurated.

Enrolling through a virtual design, the prospective study's participants ranged in age from roughly 18 to 90 years and lived across 20 to 30 United States geographic areas. In the prospective study, cohorts were assigned on the basis of participant-reported clinical history obtained from a screening survey and a study questionnaire. Recovered participants in ImmuneRACE Cohort 3 were defined by two consecutive negative NP/OP PCR tests, clearance by a healthcare professional, or resolution of symptoms. In the prospective study, whole blood, serum and a nasopharyngeal or oropharyngeal swab were collected from each participant by mobile phlebotomists. Over an approximately 2-month period, participants in the prospective study had the option of providing additional blood draws and questionnaires. Before DNA extraction, blood samples from the prospective study were shipped at room temperature or frozen.

The germline V and J ends show losses of 5 bases and 3 bases respectively, and no gene match explains 3 bases of the junction. In the germline V gene, CDR1 corresponds to SGDLS and CDR2 to YYNGEE. The CDR3 covers 13 residues, taking in both the cysteine and the phenylalanine. CDR3 DNA is the only sequence kept; it has 39 bases, read in frame from the first base. Regarding this clone: Its recognized antigen is unknown. Per-base quality was not reported, and no clone a single base away is much larger than it.

TCRbeta CDR3 regions were amplified from genomic DNA using the immunoSEQ Assay, a bias-controlled multiplex PCR. Regarding the original processing steps: Nucleated cell counts per sample were estimated from amplification of reference gene primers within the assay. To quantify the absolute abundance of each unique TCRbeta CDR3 rearrangement, sequence reads were collapsed and filtered. For each sample, productive Simpson clonality was calculated as the square root of Simpson's diversity index across productive rearrangements. TCRdb limited this immuneACCESS table to in-frame rearrangements with V and J called. A share of clones is missing; checked studies link under half to unresolved V genes, and the rest is unexplained. V and J calls and clone size are copied from that table; D and trimming were computed from the DNA. For this sample there are over 110,000 clones; more than 75% appear just once. About 11% of the sample goes to the ten largest clones.

The sequence was collected from a man between 60 and 75 years old who had recovered from COVID-19. What was sequenced was PBMCs or T cells enriched from blood (not recorded which). In this chain, TRBV9 is recombined with TRBJ1-2, and 8 bases in between align with TRBD1. The sequence in DNA is TGTGCCAGCAGTCAACAGGGGGACTATGGCTACACCTTC. This gives the protein CASSQQGDYGYTF.